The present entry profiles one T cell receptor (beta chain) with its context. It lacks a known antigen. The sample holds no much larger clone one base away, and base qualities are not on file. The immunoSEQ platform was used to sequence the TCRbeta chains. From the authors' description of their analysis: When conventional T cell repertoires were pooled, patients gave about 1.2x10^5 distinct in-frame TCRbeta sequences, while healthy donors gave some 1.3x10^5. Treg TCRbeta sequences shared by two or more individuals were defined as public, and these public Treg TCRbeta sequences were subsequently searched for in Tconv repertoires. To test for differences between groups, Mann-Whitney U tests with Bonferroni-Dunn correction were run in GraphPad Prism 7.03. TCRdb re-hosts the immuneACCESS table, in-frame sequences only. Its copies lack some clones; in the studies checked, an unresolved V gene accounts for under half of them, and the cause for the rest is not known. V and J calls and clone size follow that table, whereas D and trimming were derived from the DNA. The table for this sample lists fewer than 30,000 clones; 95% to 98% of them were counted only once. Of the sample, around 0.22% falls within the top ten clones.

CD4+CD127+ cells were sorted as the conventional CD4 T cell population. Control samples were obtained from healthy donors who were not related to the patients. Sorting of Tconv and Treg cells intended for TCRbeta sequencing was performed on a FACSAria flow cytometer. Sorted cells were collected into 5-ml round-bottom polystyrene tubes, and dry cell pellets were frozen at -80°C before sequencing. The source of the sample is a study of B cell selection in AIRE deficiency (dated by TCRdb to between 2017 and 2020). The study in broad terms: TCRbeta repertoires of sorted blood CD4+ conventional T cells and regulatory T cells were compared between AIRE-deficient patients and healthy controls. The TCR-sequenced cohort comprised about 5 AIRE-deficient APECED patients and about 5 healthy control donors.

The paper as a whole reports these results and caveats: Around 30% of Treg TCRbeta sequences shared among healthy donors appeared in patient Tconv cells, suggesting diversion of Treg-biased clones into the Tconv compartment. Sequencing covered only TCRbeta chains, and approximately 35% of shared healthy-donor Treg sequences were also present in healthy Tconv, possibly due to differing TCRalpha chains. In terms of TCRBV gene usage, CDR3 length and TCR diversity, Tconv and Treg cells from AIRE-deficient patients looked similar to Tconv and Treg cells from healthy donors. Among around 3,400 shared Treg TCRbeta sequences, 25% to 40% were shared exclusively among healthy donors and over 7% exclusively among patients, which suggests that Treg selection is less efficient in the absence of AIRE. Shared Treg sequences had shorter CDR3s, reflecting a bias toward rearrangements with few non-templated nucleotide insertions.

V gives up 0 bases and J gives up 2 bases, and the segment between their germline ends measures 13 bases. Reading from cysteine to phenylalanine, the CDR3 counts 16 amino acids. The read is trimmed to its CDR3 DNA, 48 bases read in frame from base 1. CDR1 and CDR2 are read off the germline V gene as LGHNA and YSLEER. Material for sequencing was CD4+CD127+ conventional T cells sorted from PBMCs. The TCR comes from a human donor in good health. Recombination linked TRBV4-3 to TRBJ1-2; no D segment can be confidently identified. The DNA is TGCGCCAGCAGCCAAGATATGAGGCAGAACAACTATGGCTACACCTTC. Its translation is CASSQDMRQNNYGYTF.